These 27 T cell receptor beta chains share one sample of origin, sequenced in a study of blood T cell repertoires in COVID-19. Profiled with immunoSEQ multiplex PCR; TCRdb holds only in-frame clones, not every one. The sample has about 130,000 clones; approximately 82% are singletons. Sequenced input: peripheral blood. These receptors all come from a woman aged 50 to 65 with acute or convalescent COVID-19.

V and J are TRBV7-3 and TRBJ2-2; 7 nucleotides line up with TRBD2. The V gene end was trimmed by 5 bases and the J gene end by 5 bases; junction bases not matched to a gene: 2. This CDR3 has 13 amino acids. Germline CDR1 is SGHTA and CDR2 is FQGTGA. The CDR3 sequence is CASSQLATGELFF. The CDR3 nucleotides read TGTGCCAGCAGCCAACTAGCGACCGGGGAGCTGTTTTTT.

CDR3 bases: TGTGCCAGCAGTGAATCTCGAAAACTGTTTTTT. Translating it yields CASSESRKLFF. V is TRBV25-1 and J is TRBJ1-4; D remains ambiguous. Germline V gives CDR1 MGHDK, CDR2 SYGVNS. V lost 1 base to trimming and J lost 10 bases, with 4 bases between them. There are 11 residues in the CDR3.

V gene TRBV29-1 combines with J gene TRBJ2-1; D not certain. Germline CDR1 reads SQVTM; CDR2 reads ANQGSEA. The CDR3 covers 11 residues. V was cut by 5 bases and J by 2 bases, with 4 bases left in between. The CDR3 loop is CSVYPYNEQFF. The CDR3 bases are TGCAGCGTTTATCCCTACAATGAGCAGTTCTTC.

The rearrangement uses TRBV2 and TRBJ2-1; 10 nucleotides agree with TRBD1. Trimming removed 6 bases from V and 7 bases from J; junction bases left unmatched: 6. The germline CDR1 and CDR2 sequences are SNHLY and FYNNEI. The CDR3 is 14 residues long. The CDR3 DNA reads as TGTGCCAGCAGGGAGGGGACAGGGGTGAATGAGCAGTTCTTC. Its protein product is CASREGTGVNEQFF.

The J gene is TRBJ1-1, the V gene TRBV5-4; 9 bases map to TRBD1. This CDR3 has 14 residues. The V gene end was trimmed by 3 bases and the J gene end by 5 bases; junction bases not matched to a gene: 5. Germline V gene sequence: CDR1 SGHNT, CDR2 YYREEE (reference sequence). The CDR3 sequence: CASSWDRDGTEAFF. DNA for the CDR3: TGTGCCAGCAGCTGGGACAGGGATGGAACTGAAGCTTTCTTT.

This chain connects TRBV18 to TRBJ2-6; 7 bases agree with TRBD1. V shed 4 bases and J 0 bases; nucleotides not matched to a gene: 15. CDR3 length equals 20 residues. The germline V gene has CDR1 KGHSH and CDR2 LQKENI. CDR3 DNA: TGTGCCAGCTCACTACTGACCCCCCAGGGGGTAGGCTCTGGGGCCAACGTCCTGACTTTC. Its translation: CASSLLTPQGVGSGANVLTF.

The rearrangement uses TRBV19 and TRBJ2-1; TRBD1 is a possible D gene (6 bases). Trimming took off 3 bases at V and 5 bases at J, with 14 bases between the two ends. The CDR3 is 15 residues long. Germline V gene sequence: CDR1 LNHDA, CDR2 SQIVND (reference sequence). This CDR3 reads CASSMGAGWHNEQFF. For the CDR3, the DNA is TGTGCCAGTAGTATGGGGGCAGGGTGGCACAATGAGCAGTTCTTC.

The rearrangement uses TRBV15 and TRBJ1-5, with D possibly matching TRBD1 (6 bases). This CDR3 is 18 amino acids long. Germline loops: CDR1 LNHNV, CDR2 YYDKDF (reference sequence). The V end lost 1 base, the J end lost 0 bases, and 16 bases lay between the germline ends. Here the CDR3 DNA reads TGTGCCACCAGCAGAGGACTAGCGGACAGTTATAGCAATCAGCCCCAGCATTTT. Encoded protein: CATSRGLADSYSNQPQHF.

This clone appeared a few times. This rearrangement joins TRBV18 to TRBJ1-1, with D tentatively TRBD1 (5 bases). This CDR3 contains 14 residues. With 4 bases removed from V and 1 base from J, the gap between germline ends came to 10 bases. Germline CDR1 is KGHSH and CDR2 is LQKENI. This CDR3 is CASSLNTGNTEAFF. CDR3 nucleotides: TGTGCCAGCTCACTCAATACAGGGAACACTGAAGCTTTCTTT. The full variable domain, rest sourced from reference TRBV18 and TRBJ1-1, is NAGVMQNPRHLVRRRGQEARLRCSPMKGHSHVYWYRQLPEEGLKFMVYLQKENIIDESGMPKERFSAEFPKEGPSILRIQQVVRGDSAAYFCASSLNTGNTEAFFGQGTRLTVV.

The chain joins TRBV27 to TRBJ2-1; perhaps TRBD1 as D (5 bases). Germline V gene data show CDR1 as MNHEY and CDR2 as SMNVEV (reference sequence). Trimming removed 5 bases from V and 4 bases from J, with 18 bases in between. CDR3 length equals 16 residues. CDR3 loop: CASSPHRSFAYNEQFF. CDR3 DNA sequence: TGTGCCAGCAGTCCACACAGGTCTTTTGCTTACAATGAGCAGTTCTTC.

The sample holds a few counts of this clone. The rearrangement uses TRBV19 and TRBJ2-1, with 13 bases fitting TRBD2. V was pared by 1 base and J by 0 bases, with 0 bases of the junction left unmatched. CDR1 is LNHDA, CDR2 SQIVND, per germline (reference sequence). The CDR3 is 17 residues long. The CDR3 sequence is CASSIGTSGSSYNEQFF. The CDR3 DNA sequence: TGTGCCAGTAGTATAGGGACTAGCGGGAGCTCCTACAATGAGCAGTTCTTC.

V usage is TRBV30 and J usage is TRBJ1-2, with 7 bases fitting TRBD1. V was clipped by 5 bases and J by 2 bases; unmatched bases: 5. Germline V gene data show CDR1 as GTSNPN and CDR2 as SVGIG (reference sequence). This CDR3 is 13 amino acids long. CDR3 in DNA: TGTGCCTGGTCCCCGGGACAGAACTATGGCTACACCTTC. As protein: CAWSPGQNYGYTF.

The rearrangement links TRBV28 to TRBJ1-3; D not resolved. The germline V gene has CDR1 MDHEN and CDR2 SYDVKM. The CDR3 contains 14 residues. Trimming pared 5 bases from V and 2 bases from J, leaving 10 bases between. This CDR3 reads CASSPLSTGNTIYF. CDR3 coding DNA: TGTGCCAGCAGTCCGCTATCTACTGGAAACACCATATATTTT.

The rearrangement links TRBV2 to TRBJ2-1; 7 positions match TRBD2. Germline V gives CDR1 SNHLY, CDR2 FYNNEI. This CDR3 is built from 13 residues. V lost 6 bases, J lost 7 bases, and 6 bases stayed unmatched. In DNA, the CDR3 is TGTGCCAGCAGACTCTTCGGGGGGAATGAGCAGTTCTTC. Amino acids: CASRLFGGNEQFF.

V gene TRBV5-1 combines with J gene TRBJ1-1; D not certain. V lost 1 base and J 3 bases, leaving 10 bases between the germline ends. This CDR3 has 14 amino acids. Germline lookup yields CDR1 SGHRS and CDR2 YFSETQ. This CDR3 is CASSLLGEDTEAFF. The CDR3 DNA follows: TGCGCCAGCAGCTTGCTGGGAGAGGACACTGAAGCTTTCTTT.

V and J are TRBV6-5 and TRBJ2-7; D not resolved. This CDR3 is 15 amino acids long. Trimming cost V 6 bases and J 3 bases, with 18 bases left between them. Germline CDR1 reads MNHEY; CDR2 reads SVGAGI. The CDR3 DNA follows: TGTGCCAGCAGCCAAAACCCCCCGAGTTTCTACGAGCAGTACTTC. Its translation is CASSQNPPSFYEQYF.

The V and J genes are TRBV18 and TRBJ2-1; TRBD2 matches at 11 bases. CDR1 is KGHSH and CDR2 is LQKENI in the germline V gene. The junction had 7 bases not matched to a gene; V was cut back by 3 bases and J by 6 bases. The CDR3 spans 16 residues. The CDR3 nucleotides are TGTGCCAGCTCACCGCTCACTAGCGGGGGAGTCAATGAGCAGTTCTTC. Its protein is CASSPLTSGGVNEQFF.

The chain links TRBV6-6 to TRBJ2-3; the D gene is possibly TRBD1 (5 bases). Trimming pared 7 bases from V and 6 bases from J, leaving 17 bases between. The CDR3 loop spans 14 amino acids. Germline CDR1 and CDR2: MNHNY and SVGAGI (reference sequence). CDR3 sequence: CASTTGAQMDTQYF. As DNA, the CDR3 is TGTGCCAGCACAACTGGGGCCCAAATGGATACGCAGTATTTT.

Regarding this clone: A junction end diverges from the germline sequence, so it may reflect a read error. The gene calls are TRBV7-7 and TRBJ1-5; D remains ambiguous. The length of the CDR3 is 17 residues. Germline V gene sequence: CDR1 SSHAT, CDR2 FNYEAQ (reference sequence). CDR3: CASSSTPTGGGNQPQHF. CDR3 sequence (DNA): TGTGCTAGCAGCTCTACTCCAACGGGAGGAGGAAATCAGCCCCAGCATTTT.

The chain couples TRBV27 to TRBJ1-6; D possibly corresponds to TRBD1 (5 bases). The V end lost 6 bases, the J end lost 0 bases, and 15 bases lay between the germline ends. The CDR3 is made up of 17 amino acids. Germline assignment: CDR1 MNHEY and CDR2 SMNVEV (reference sequence). The CDR3, as DNA: TGTGCCAGCAGCCCGCAACCCGGGGGCTCCTATAATTCACCCCTCCACTTT. It specifies CASSPQPGGSYNSPLHF.

The chain joins TRBV30 to TRBJ2-2; 10 bases match TRBD1. This CDR3 spans 17 amino acids. CDR1 and CDR2 from the germline V gene are GTSNPN and SVGIG (reference sequence). The V segment lost 2 bases and the J segment 4 bases; nucleotides outside the gene matches: 10. The CDR3 loop reads CAWSMMFGTGVTGELFF. CDR3 DNA sequence: TGTGCCTGGAGTATGATGTTCGGGACAGGGGTCACCGGGGAGCTGTTTTTT.

The chain couples TRBV3-1 (or the pseudogene TRBV3-2) to TRBJ2-5; D may be TRBD2 (6 bases). The germline V gene has CDR1 LGHDT and CDR2 YNNKEL (reference sequence). This CDR3 is 14 amino acids long. V lost 7 bases and J lost 0, with 12 bases in between. The CDR3 loop reads CASNGGGYQETQYF. The DNA of the CDR3 is TGTGCCAGCAATGGCGGAGGGTACCAAGAGACCCAGTACTTC.

The chain joins TRBV2 to TRBJ2-7, with a weak D call TRBD1 (6 bases). V was shortened by 2 bases and J by 2 bases, with 10 bases between the two germline ends. This CDR3 has 14 amino acids. CDR1 is SNHLY, CDR2 FYNNEI, per germline. The CDR3 is CASSETGLAYEQYF. The DNA of the CDR3 is TGTGCCAGCAGTGAAACAGGGTTGGCCTACGAGCAGTACTTC.

The rearrangement uses TRBV18 and TRBJ1-2, with D perhaps TRBD1 (5 bases). The CDR3 extends over 15 amino acids. Trimming left V 3 bases short and J 4 bases short, with 15 bases between. Germline V gene lookup returns CDR1 KGHSH and CDR2 LQKENI. The CDR3 loop is CASSPYKDTGYGYTF. As DNA, the CDR3 is TGTGCCAGCTCACCGTATAAGGACACCGGCTATGGCTACACCTTC.

The chain joins TRBV5-4 to TRBJ1-1; TRBD1 might be the D (5 bases). The CDR3 consists of 14 residues. CDR1 and CDR2 from the germline V gene are SGHNT and YYREEE (reference sequence). Trimming removed 3 bases at V and 1 base at J, with 10 bases between. The CDR3 here is CASSYRTGNTEAFF. As DNA, the CDR3 is TGTGCCAGCAGCTACCGAACAGGGAACACTGAAGCTTTCTTT.

V is TRBV6-1 and J is TRBJ1-5; 8 bases match TRBD1. Germline V gene data show CDR1 as MNHNS and CDR2 as SASEGT. The CDR3 covers 16 residues. J lost 4 bases, V lost 2 bases, and 7 bases had no gene match. The CDR3 sequence: CASSERGQAWNQPQHF. The CDR3 DNA sequence: TGTGCCAGCAGTGAACGGGGACAGGCCTGGAATCAGCCCCAGCATTTT.

This clone was observed at least ten times. This chain connects TRBV7-9 to TRBJ2-3, with a tentative D call TRBD2 (5 bases). CDR3 length equals 12 residues. CDR1 is SEHNR and CDR2 is FQNEAQ in the germline V gene (reference sequence). CDR3 coding DNA: TGTGCAGGAGGTTCTCGGGGAGATACGCAGTATTTT. This encodes CAGGSRGDTQYF. Full variable domain (rest looked up from reference TRBV7-9 and TRBJ2-3): DTGVSQNPRHKITKRGQNVTFRCDPISEHNRLYWYRQTLGQGPEFLTYFQNEAQLEKSRLLSDRFSAERPKGSFSTLEIQRTEQGDSAMYLCAGGSRGDTQYFGPGTRLTVL.